The 2 T cell receptor beta chains below come from one sample, sequenced in a study of shared clonotypes between healthy human individuals. This table comes from immunoSEQ multiplex PCR, and its TCRdb copy is limited to in-frame clones, with some not included. The sample holds around 550,000 clones, 95% to 97% seen once. The specimen sequenced was naive CD4+ T cells sorted from blood. Subset given: CD45RA+ positively selected. The receptors were gathered from a woman aged 25 to 39 in good health.

The chain joins TRBV30 to TRBJ1-4; D remains unclear. Germline lookup yields CDR1 GTSNPN and CDR2 SVGIG (reference sequence). Trimming took 5 bases from V and 6 from J, leaving 19 bases between them. The CDR3 is 15 residues long. The CDR3 nucleotides read TGTGCCTGGCGGCGGTACGGGTCTGTTTATGAAAAACTGTTTTTT. This codes for CAWRRYGSVYEKLFF.

This clone was seen just once. This chain joins TRBV5-1 and TRBJ2-7, with 14 bases that match TRBD2. The CDR3 is 20 amino acids. CDR1 and CDR2 (germline): SGHRS, YFSETQ. The junction had 22 bases not matched to a gene; V was cut back by 4 bases and J by 7 bases. In DNA, the CDR3 is TGCGCCAGCAGCCCCTATGGGGTGATCACCTCAGGACTAGCGGGGGGAGAGCAGTACTTC. This translates into CASSPYGVITSGLAGGEQYF.